Following are 5 T cell receptor beta chains from one sample sequenced in a study of cytomegalovirus exposure and HLA in healthy donors. Sequencing used immunoSEQ multiplex PCR; TCRdb keeps in-frame clones, though not all of them. The sample holds around 80,000 clones, about 95% seen once. The specimen sequenced was PBMCs. Receptor source: a woman aged 18-29 years in good health and CMV-seronegative.

The rearrangement links TRBV30 to TRBJ2-7; D not certain. This CDR3 region has 12 residues. V dropped 6 bases and J dropped 5 bases, with 14 bases sitting between them. Germline V CDR1 and CDR2: GTSNPN, SVGIG (reference sequence). The CDR3 loop reads CACQRYEDEQYF. The DNA for the CDR3 is TGTGCCTGCCAGAGGTACGAAGACGAGCAGTACTTC.

A remark on this clone: The sample contains more than one DNA sequence encoding this CDR3. Written as DNA, the CDR3 is TGTGCCAGCAGTCTTGGACAGGGTAGCTATGGCTACACCTTC. Its translation is CASSLGQGSYGYTF. The chain couples TRBV28 to TRBJ1-2, with TRBD1 identical over 8 bases. The ends lost 5 bases at V and 4 bases at J; junction bases unmatched: 6. Germline CDR1 reads MDHEN; CDR2 reads SYDVKM. This CDR3 has 14 residues.

The chain combines TRBV28 with TRBJ2-3; weak D call: TRBD1 (6 bases). Germline V gene lookup returns CDR1 MDHEN and CDR2 SYDVKM. This CDR3 is 13 amino acids long. V lost 8 bases, J lost 3 bases, and 12 bases lay in between. In nucleotides, the CDR3 is TGTGCCAGCGGCGGACAGCAGACAGATACGCAGTATTTT. Amino acids: CASGGQQTDTQYF.

This chain joins TRBV7-2 and TRBJ2-7; TRBD1 matches at 8 bases. After removal of 5 bases from V and 0 bases from J, the junction contained 9 bases not matched to a gene. The CDR3 covers 16 residues. Germline lookup yields CDR1 SGHTA and CDR2 FQGNSA. The CDR3 nucleotides read TGTGCCAGCAGCCGAGAGACAGGGGTCAGCTCCTACGAGCAGTACTTC. Protein product: CASSRETGVSSYEQYF.

V and J are TRBV6-1 and TRBJ1-2; 7 nucleotides align to TRBD1. This CDR3 is 13 amino acids long. Germline V gives CDR1 MNHNS, CDR2 SASEGT. V was pared by 11 bases and J by 2 bases, with 8 bases of the junction left unmatched. Here the CDR3 reads CALTTGSNYGYTF. CDR3 nucleotides: TGTGCCCTCACGACAGGGTCAAACTATGGCTACACCTTC.